Shown below are 6 T cell receptor beta chains from a single sample sequenced in a study of radiation and T cells in renal cell carcinoma. The time point was: blood 2 weeks post-SBRT. The treatment here: 15 Gy SBRT to primary tumor, nephrectomy 4 weeks later. Generated by immunoSEQ multiplex PCR, the TCRdb table keeps only in-frame clones and is missing some. The repertoire has tens of thousands of clones, approximately 86% of them found once; the top ten carry 22%. Sequenced here: blood, sampled from a patient whose treatment included radiotherapy and nephrectomy. The receptor source for this set is a woman aged 50 to 60 with renal cell carcinoma.

This rearrangement joins TRBV5-4 to TRBJ2-7; tentatively, D is TRBD1 (5 bases). Germline V CDR1 and CDR2: SGHNT, YYREEE (reference sequence). This CDR3 comprises 15 residues. Trimming took off 5 bases at V and 2 bases at J, with 17 bases between the two ends. The chain's CDR3 is CASRVDTLTTYEQYF. The CDR3 DNA sequence: TGTGCCAGCAGGGTGGACACCCTAACTACCTACGAGCAGTACTTC.

This sequence joins TRBV19 and TRBJ1-4; D gene ambiguous. From germline, CDR1 is LNHDA and CDR2 SQIVND (reference sequence). The CDR3 is 13 amino acids. V dropped 6 bases and J dropped 3 bases, with 8 bases sitting between them. CDR3 nucleotide sequence: TGTGCCAGTAGCCAGCAGGCTAATGAAAAACTGTTTTTT. Encoded protein: CASSQQANEKLFF.

The rearrangement joins TRBV4-3 to TRBJ2-1; D remains ambiguous. V was pared by 4 bases and J by 2 bases, with 15 bases between. Looked up from germline, CDR1 is LGHNA and CDR2 is YSLEER. CDR3 length: 16 residues. The CDR3 sequence is CASSRIGGLPYNEQFF. Written as DNA, the CDR3 is TGCGCCAGCAGCCGGATAGGTGGGCTCCCCTACAATGAGCAGTTCTTC.

This chain connects TRBV14 to TRBJ2-2, with D perhaps TRBD1 (6 bases). V was cut by 8 bases and J by 5 bases, with 15 bases left in between. Germline V CDR1 and CDR2: SGHDN, FVKESK. The CDR3 loop spans 14 amino acids. This CDR3 is CASRLQGWTGELFF. CDR3 sequence (DNA): TGTGCCAGCCGCTTACAGGGCTGGACCGGGGAGCTGTTTTTT.

Note on this clone: The junction differs from germline at one of its ends, possibly a read error. V is TRBV18 and J is TRBJ2-7; tentative D call: TRBD1 (5 bases). The CDR3 runs to 14 residues. Germline CDR1 reads KGHSH; CDR2 reads LQKENI. DNA for the CDR3: TGTGCCAGCTCACCACCTTGGGGCTCCTCCGAGCAGTACTTC. This translates into CASSPPWGSSEQYF.

This chain connects TRBV6-6 to TRBJ1-2; TRBD1 is a possible D gene (5 bases). Germline V gene data show CDR1 as MNHNY and CDR2 as SVGAGI (reference sequence). CDR3 length: 14 amino acids. Between the trimmed V and J ends, which lost 2 bases and 8 bases, there was a span of 15 bases. The CDR3 is CASSYRGGPDGYTF. CDR3 sequence (DNA): TGTGCCAGCAGTTACCGGGGCGGGCCCGACGGCTACACCTTC.